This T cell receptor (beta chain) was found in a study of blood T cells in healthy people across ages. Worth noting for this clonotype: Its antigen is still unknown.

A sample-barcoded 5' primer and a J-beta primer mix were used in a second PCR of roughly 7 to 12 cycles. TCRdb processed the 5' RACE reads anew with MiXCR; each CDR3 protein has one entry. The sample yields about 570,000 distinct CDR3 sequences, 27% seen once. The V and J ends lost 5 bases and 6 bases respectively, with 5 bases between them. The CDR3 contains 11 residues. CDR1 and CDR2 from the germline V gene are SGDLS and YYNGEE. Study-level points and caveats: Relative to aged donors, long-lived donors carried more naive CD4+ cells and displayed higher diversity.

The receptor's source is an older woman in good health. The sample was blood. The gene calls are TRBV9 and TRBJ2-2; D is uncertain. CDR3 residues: CASRGPGELFF. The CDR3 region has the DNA TGTGCCAGCAGGGGCCCCGGGGAGCTGTTTTTT.